The source of this T cell receptor (beta chain) is a study of cytomegalovirus exposure and HLA in healthy donors. Study-level findings and limits: Within the 95 to 150 validation repertoires, first-cohort TCR clusters tended to co-occur, according to a later analysis.

The CDR3 totals 16 residues. Looked up from germline, CDR1 is MDHEN and CDR2 is SYDVKM. V was clipped by 5 bases and J by 2 bases; unmatched bases: 9. Remarks on this clone: Its antigen is still unknown.

Sequencing used immunoSEQ multiplex PCR; TCRdb keeps in-frame clones, though not all of them. The sample contains some 140,000 clones, 70% to 90% of which appear only once. The sample consisted of PBMCs. This sequence was found in a woman aged 25 to 45 in good health and CMV-seropositive. This chain connects TRBV28 to TRBJ2-1, with 7 bases fitting TRBD2. The CDR3 loop reads CASSEWASGAYNEQFF. As DNA, the CDR3 is TGTGCCAGCAGTGAGTGGGCTAGCGGAGCCTACAATGAGCAGTTCTTC.